This T cell receptor beta chain was identified in a study of blood T cell repertoires in COVID-19. Study-wide context: Samples representing acute and convalescent COVID-19 were sourced from the United States, Italy and Spain.

Germline V lookup: CDR1 SGHRS, CDR2 YFSETQ. CDR3 size: 15 residues. V gave up 0 bases and J gave up 6 bases; unmatched junction bases: 5. In the study's own analysis: Reference gene primer amplification gave estimated nucleated cell counts. Generated by immunoSEQ multiplex PCR, the TCRdb table keeps only in-frame clones and is missing some. The D gene and trimming were derived from the DNA, and the V and J assignments and clone size from that table. Of more than 150,000 clones in the sample, around 75% were seen once. This chain connects TRBV5-1 to TRBJ2-7, with 11 bases fitting TRBD2. This sequence originates from a woman aged 80 or older with acute or convalescent COVID-19. The sample consisted of peripheral blood. CDR3 DNA: TGCGCCAGCAGCTTGGGACTAGCGGGATCTGCCGAGCAGTACTTC. Protein: CASSLGLAGSAEQYF.